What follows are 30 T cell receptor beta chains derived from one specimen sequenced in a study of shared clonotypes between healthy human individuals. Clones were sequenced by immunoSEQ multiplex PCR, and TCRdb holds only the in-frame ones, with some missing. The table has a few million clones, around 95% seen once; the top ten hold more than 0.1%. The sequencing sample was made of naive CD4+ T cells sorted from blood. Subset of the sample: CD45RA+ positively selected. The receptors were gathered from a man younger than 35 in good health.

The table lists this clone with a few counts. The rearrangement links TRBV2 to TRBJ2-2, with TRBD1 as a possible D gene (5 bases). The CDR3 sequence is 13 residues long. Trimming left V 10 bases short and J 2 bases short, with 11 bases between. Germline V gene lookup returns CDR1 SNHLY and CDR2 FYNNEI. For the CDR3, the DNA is TGTGCCACCAGCAGGGAAAACACCGGGGAGCTGTTTTTT. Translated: CATSRENTGELFF.

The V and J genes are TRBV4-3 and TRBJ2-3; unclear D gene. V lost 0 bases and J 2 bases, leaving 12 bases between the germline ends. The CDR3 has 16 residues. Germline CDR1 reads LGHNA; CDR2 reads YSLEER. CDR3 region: CASSQDVARYTDTQYF. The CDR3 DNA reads TGCGCCAGCAGCCAAGACGTCGCCAGATACACAGATACGCAGTATTTT.

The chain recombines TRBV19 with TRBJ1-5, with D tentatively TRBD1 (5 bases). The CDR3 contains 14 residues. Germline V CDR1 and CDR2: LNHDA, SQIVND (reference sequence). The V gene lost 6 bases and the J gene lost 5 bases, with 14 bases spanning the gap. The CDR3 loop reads CASRPSAGYQPQHF. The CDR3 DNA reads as TGTGCCAGTAGGCCATCGGCAGGGTATCAGCCCCAGCATTTT.

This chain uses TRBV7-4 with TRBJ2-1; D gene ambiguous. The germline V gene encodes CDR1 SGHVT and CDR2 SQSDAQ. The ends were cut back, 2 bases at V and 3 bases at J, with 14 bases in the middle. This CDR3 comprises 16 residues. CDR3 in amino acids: CASSLSVRSHYNEQFF. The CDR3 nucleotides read TGTGCCAGCAGCTTAAGTGTGCGATCACACTACAATGAGCAGTTCTTC.

The CDR3 here is CASSLAGIGELFF. In DNA, the CDR3 is TGCGCCAGCAGCTTGGCAGGGATCGGGGAGCTGTTTTTT. This rearrangement joins TRBV5-1 to TRBJ2-2; D perhaps matches TRBD1 (5 bases). Deletions cut 0 bases from V and 7 bases from J, with 7 bases between. There are 13 residues in the CDR3. Germline CDR1 is SGHRS and CDR2 is YFSETQ. Filled out from reference TRBV5-1 and TRBJ2-2, the complete variable domain reads KAGVTQTPRYLIKTRGQQVTLSCSPISGHRSVSWYQQTPGQGLQFLFEYFSETQRNKGNFPGRFSGRQFSNSRSEMNVSTLELGDSALYLCASSLAGIGELFFGEGSRLTVL.

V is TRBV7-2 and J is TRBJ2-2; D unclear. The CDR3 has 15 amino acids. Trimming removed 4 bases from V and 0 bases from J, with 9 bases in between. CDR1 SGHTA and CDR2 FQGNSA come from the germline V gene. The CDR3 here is CASSYDRPNTGELFF. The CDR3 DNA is TGTGCCAGCAGCTACGACCGACCGAACACCGGGGAGCTGTTTTTT.

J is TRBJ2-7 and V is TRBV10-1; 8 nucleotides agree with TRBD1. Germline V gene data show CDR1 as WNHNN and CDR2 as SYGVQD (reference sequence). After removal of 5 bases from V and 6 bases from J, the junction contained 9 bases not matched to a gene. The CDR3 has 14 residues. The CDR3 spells CASSSQGAPLEQYF. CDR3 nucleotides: TGCGCCAGCAGTTCCCAGGGGGCTCCCCTCGAGCAGTACTTC.

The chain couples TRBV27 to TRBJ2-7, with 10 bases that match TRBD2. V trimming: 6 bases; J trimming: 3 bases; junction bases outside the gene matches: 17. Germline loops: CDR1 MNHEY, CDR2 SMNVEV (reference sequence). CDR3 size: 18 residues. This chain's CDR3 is CASSPSGLAGDAFYEQYF. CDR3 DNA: TGTGCCAGCAGCCCCAGCGGGCTAGCGGGAGACGCCTTCTACGAGCAGTACTTC.

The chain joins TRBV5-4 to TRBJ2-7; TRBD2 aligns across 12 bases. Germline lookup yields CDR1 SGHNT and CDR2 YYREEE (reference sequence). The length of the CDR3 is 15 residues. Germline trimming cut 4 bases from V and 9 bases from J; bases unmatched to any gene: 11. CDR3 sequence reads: CASSISPTSGGTQYF. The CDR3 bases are TGTGCCAGCAGCATTAGTCCGACTAGCGGGGGAACGCAGTACTTC.

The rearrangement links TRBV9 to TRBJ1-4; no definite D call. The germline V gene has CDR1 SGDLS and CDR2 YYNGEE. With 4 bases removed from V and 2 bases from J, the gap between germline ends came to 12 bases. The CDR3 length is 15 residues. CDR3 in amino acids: CASSPHVGTNEKLFF. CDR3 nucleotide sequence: TGTGCCAGCAGCCCCCACGTAGGCACTAATGAAAAACTGTTTTTT. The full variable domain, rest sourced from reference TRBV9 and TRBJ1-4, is DSGVTQTPKHLITATGQRVTLRCSPRSGDLSVYWYQQSLDQGLQFLIQYYNGEERAKGNILERFSAQQFPDLHSELNLSSLELGDSALYFCASSPHVGTNEKLFFGSGTQLSVL.

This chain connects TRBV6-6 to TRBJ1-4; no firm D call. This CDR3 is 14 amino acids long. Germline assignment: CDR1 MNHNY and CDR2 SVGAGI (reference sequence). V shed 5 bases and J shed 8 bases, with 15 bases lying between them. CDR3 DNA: TGTGCCAGCAGTCCAAACAGCGTTGGGGAAAAACTGTTTTTT. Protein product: CASSPNSVGEKLFF.

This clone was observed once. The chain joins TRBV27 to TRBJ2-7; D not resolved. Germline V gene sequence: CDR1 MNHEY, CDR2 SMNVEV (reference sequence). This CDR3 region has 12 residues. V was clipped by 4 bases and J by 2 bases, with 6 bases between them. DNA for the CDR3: TGTGCCAGCAGTTCGAGGACCTACGAGCAGTACTTC. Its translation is CASSSRTYEQYF.

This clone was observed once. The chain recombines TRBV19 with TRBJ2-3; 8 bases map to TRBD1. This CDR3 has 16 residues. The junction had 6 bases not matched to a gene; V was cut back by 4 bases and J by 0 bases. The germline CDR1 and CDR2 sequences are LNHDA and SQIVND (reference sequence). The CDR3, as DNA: TGTGCCAGTAGTAACAGGGGGTGGCCTAGCACAGATACGCAGTATTTT. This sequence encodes CASSNRGWPSTDTQYF.

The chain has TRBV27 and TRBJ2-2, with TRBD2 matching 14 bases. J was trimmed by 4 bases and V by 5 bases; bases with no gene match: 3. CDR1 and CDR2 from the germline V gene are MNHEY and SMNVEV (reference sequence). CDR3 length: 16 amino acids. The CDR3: CASSLGLAGGTGELFF. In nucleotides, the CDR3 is TGTGCCAGCAGTCTAGGACTAGCGGGGGGCACCGGGGAGCTGTTTTTT.

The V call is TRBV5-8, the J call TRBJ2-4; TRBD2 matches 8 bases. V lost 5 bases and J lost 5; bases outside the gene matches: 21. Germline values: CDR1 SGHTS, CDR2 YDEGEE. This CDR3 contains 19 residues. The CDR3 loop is CASRRIYPGGIYDENIQYF. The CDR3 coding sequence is TGTGCCAGCAGGCGAATTTACCCGGGGGGGATTTATGACGAAAACATTCAGTACTTC. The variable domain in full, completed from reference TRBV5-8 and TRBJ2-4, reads EAGVTQSPTHLIKTRGQQATLRCSPISGHTSVYWYQQALGLGLQFLLWYDEGEERNRGNFPPRFSGRQFPNYSSELNVNALELEDSALYLCASRRIYPGGIYDENIQYFGAGTRLSVL.

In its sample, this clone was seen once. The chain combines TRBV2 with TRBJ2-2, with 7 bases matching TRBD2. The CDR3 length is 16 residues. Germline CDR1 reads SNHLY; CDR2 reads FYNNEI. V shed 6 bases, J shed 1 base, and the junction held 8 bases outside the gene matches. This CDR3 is CASSRESGVNTGELFF. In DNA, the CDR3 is TGTGCCAGCAGCCGAGAAAGCGGGGTGAACACCGGGGAGCTGTTTTTT.

The chain's CDR3 is CASSEARSNEQFF. Written as DNA, the CDR3 is TGTGCCAGCAGTGAAGCGAGGAGCAATGAGCAGTTCTTC. The genes are TRBV2 and TRBJ2-1; D not resolved. The CDR3 has 13 residues. The V end lost 0 bases, the J end lost 6 bases, and 6 bases lay between the germline ends. Germline V gene data show CDR1 as SNHLY and CDR2 as FYNNEI.

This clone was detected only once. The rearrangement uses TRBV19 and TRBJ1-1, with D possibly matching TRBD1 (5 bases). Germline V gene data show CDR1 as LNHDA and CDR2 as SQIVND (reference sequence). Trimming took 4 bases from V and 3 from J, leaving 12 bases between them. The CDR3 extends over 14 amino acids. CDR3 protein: CASSRDRADTEAFF. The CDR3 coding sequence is TGTGCCAGTAGTAGGGACCGAGCAGACACTGAAGCTTTCTTT.

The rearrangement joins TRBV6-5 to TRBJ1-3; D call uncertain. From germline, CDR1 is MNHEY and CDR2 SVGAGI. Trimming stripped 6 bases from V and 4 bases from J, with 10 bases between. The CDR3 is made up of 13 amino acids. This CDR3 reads CASRPTGGNTIYF. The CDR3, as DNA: TGTGCCAGCAGACCCACGGGGGGAAACACCATATATTTT.

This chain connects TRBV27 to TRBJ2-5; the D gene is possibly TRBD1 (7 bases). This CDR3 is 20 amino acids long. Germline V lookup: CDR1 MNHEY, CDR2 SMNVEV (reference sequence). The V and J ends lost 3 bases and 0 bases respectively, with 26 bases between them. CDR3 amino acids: CASSFPGGNGRSGDQETQYF. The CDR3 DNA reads TGTGCCAGCAGTTTCCCAGGGGGGAACGGGAGATCCGGGGACCAAGAGACCCAGTACTTC.

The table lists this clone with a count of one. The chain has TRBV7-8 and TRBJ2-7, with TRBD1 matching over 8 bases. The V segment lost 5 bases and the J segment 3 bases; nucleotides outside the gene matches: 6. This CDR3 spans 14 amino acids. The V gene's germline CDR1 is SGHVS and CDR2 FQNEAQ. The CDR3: CASSTLTGGYEQYF. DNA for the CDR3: TGTGCCAGCAGCACACTAACAGGGGGCTACGAGCAGTACTTC.

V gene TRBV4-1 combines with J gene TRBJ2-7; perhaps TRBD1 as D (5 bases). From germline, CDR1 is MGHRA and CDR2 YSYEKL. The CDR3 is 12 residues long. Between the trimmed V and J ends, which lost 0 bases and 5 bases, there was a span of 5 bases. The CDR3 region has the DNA TGCGCCAGCAGCCAAGACAGGGACGAGCAGTACTTC. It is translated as CASSQDRDEQYF.

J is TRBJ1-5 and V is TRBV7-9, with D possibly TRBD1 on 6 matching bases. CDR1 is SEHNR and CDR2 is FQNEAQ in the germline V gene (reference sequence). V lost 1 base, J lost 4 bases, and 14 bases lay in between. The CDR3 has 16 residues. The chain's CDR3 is CASSLGGPGPNQPQHF. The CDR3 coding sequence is TGTGCCAGCAGCTTAGGGGGGCCAGGACCAAATCAGCCCCAGCATTTT.

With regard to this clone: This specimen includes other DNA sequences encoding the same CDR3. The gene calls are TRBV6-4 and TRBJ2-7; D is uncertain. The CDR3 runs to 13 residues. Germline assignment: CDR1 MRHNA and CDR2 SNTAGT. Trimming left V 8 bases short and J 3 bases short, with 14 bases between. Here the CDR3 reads CASSLDRGYEQYF. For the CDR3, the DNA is TGTGCCAGCTCTCTAGATCGCGGCTACGAGCAGTACTTC.

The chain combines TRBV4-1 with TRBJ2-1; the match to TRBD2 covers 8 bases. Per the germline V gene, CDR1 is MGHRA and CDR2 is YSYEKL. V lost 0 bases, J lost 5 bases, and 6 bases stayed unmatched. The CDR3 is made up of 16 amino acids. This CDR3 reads CASSQDIASGHNEQFF. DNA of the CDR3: TGCGCCAGCAGCCAAGATATTGCTAGCGGGCACAATGAGCAGTTCTTC.

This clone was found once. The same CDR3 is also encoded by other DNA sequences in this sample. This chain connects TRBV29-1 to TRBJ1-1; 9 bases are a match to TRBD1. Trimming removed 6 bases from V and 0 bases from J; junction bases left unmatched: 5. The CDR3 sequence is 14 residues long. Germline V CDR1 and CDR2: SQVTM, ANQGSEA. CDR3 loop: CSVIGQGLNTEAFF. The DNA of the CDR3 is TGCAGCGTGATCGGACAGGGGTTGAACACTGAAGCTTTCTTT.

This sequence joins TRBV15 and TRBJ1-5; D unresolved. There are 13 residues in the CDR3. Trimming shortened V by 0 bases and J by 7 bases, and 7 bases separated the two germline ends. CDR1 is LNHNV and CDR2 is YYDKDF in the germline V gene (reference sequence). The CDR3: CATSRDQEQPQHF. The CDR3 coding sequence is TGTGCCACCAGCAGAGATCAGGAGCAGCCCCAGCATTTT.

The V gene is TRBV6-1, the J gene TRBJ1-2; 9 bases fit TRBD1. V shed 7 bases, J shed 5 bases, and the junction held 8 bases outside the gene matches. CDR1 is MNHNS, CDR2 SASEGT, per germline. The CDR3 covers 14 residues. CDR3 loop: CASIRDRAQYGYTF. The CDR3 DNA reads TGTGCCAGCATTCGGGACAGGGCTCAATATGGCTACACCTTC.

The CDR3 loop reads CASSDRDSSYEQYF. CDR3 DNA sequence: TGTGCCAGTAGTGACCGGGACAGCTCCTACGAGCAGTACTTC. This chain uses TRBV19 with TRBJ2-7; TRBD1 matches 7 bases. V lost 5 bases and J lost 0; bases outside the gene matches: 4. This CDR3 spans 14 amino acids. Germline CDR1 reads LNHDA; CDR2 reads SQIVND (reference sequence).

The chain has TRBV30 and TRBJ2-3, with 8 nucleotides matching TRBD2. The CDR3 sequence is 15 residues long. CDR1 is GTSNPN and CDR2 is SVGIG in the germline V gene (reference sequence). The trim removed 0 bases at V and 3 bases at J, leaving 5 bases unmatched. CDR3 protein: CAWSVQLAETDTQYF. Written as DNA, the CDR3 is TGTGCCTGGAGTGTTCAACTAGCGGAGACAGATACGCAGTATTTT.